Following are 2 T cell receptor beta chains from one sample sequenced in a study of control samples from healthy donors and cancer patients. Profiling relied on immunoSEQ multiplex PCR, and the TCRdb table lists in-frame clones only, not all of them. Altogether under 200,000 clones are present, roughly 91% being singletons, with the ten largest covering approximately 1.5%. Sequencing was done on a sample of blood. The source is a woman aged 25-40 years in good health.

This clone occurred a few times. The chain links TRBV15 to TRBJ2-7; TRBD2 matches at 12 bases. The CDR3 length is 15 residues. V lost 2 bases to trimming and J lost 5 bases; unmatched junction nucleotides: 4. The germline V gene encodes CDR1 LNHNV and CDR2 YYDKDF (reference sequence). The CDR3 coding sequence is TGTGCCACCAGCAGATCGACTAGCGGGAGCGACGAGCAGTACTTC. Encoded protein: CATSRSTSGSDEQYF.

The rearrangement links TRBV25-1 to TRBJ1-1; a weak D match, TRBD1 (5 bases). The ends were cut back, 9 bases at V and 2 bases at J, with 16 bases in the middle. CDR1 is MGHDK and CDR2 is SYGVNS in the germline V gene. The CDR3 covers 14 residues. CDR3 nucleotide sequence: TGTGCCAGAAGTCCGGGACGGACAAACACTGAAGCTTTCTTT. Translated, it gives CARSPGRTNTEAFF.